The rows below give T cell receptor beta chains drawn from one sample of a study of cytomegalovirus exposure and HLA in healthy donors. The assay was immunoSEQ multiplex PCR, and TCRdb's table has in-frame clones only and misses some. The data show some 200,000 clones, 70% seen once. The sequencing sample was made of PBMCs. All receptors derive from a man aged 40-55 years in good health and CMV-seropositive. The CDR3 runs from the conserved cysteine through the conserved F or W. The D gene is left open where the match is weak. Clone size, where shown, is once, few, many, or a class for clones that have expanded.

V gene	D gene	J gene	clone size	CDR3 DNA	CDR3 protein
TRBV7-8	TRBD1	TRBJ1-6	.	TGTGCCAGCAGCTTGGCCGGGACAGGGGAGACCCTCCACTTT	CASSLAGTGETLHF
TRBV5-5	TRBD1	TRBJ2-3	.	TGTGCCAGCAGCCCACCGGGACAGTCCACAGATACGCAGTATTTT	CASSPPGQSTDTQYF
TRBV27	TRBD1	TRBJ2-7	.	TGTGCCAGCAGAGGGGACAGTTTCTACGAGCAGTACTTC	CASRGDSFYEQYF
TRBV5-1	TRBD2	TRBJ2-5	.	TGCGCCAGCAGCTTCGGAGCTAGCGGGGGGACAGAGACCCAGTACTTC	CASSFGASGGTETQYF
TRBV5-1	TRBD1	TRBJ1-2	.	TGCGCCAGCAGCTTGTCGGGACAGGGGAGTTTAATCGGCTACACCTTC	CASSLSGQGSLIGYTF
TRBV7-2	.	TRBJ2-3	.	TGTGCCAGCAGCTTAGCGGGGGGGCCGGGCACAGATACGCAGTATTTT	CASSLAGGPGTDTQYF
TRBV2	TRBD1	TRBJ1-4	.	TGTGCCAGCGGACAGGGGGCTTCGGATGAAAAACTGTTTTTT	CASGQGASDEKLFF
TRBV28	TRBD1	TRBJ1-2	.	TGTGCCAGCAGCACCACAGGGGGCGACTATGGCTACACCTTC	CASSTTGGDYGYTF
TRBV19	TRBD1	TRBJ1-5	.	TGTGCCAGTAGTACCGGACAGGGGGCTTCCCTTTTACAGCCCCAGCATTTT	CASSTGQGASLLQPQHF
TRBV6-6	.	TRBJ2-7	.	TGTGCCAGCACTCCGCCAGGGGGGCCAAGCGACGAGCAGTACTTC	CASTPPGGPSDEQYF
TRBV19	.	TRBJ1-4	.	TGTGCCAGTAGTCCCCAACCCCGGGTCCGTAATGAAAAACTGTTTTTT	CASSPQPRVRNEKLFF
TRBV28	.	TRBJ2-7	once	TGTGCCAGCAGTTTAGCGGGGACGGGCCACGAGCAGTACTTC	CASSLAGTGHEQYF
TRBV14	.	TRBJ2-3	.	TGTGCCAGCAGCCGAGAGGGGGGTACGCAGTATTTT	CASSREGGTQYF
TRBV19	.	TRBJ2-2	few	TGTGCCAGTACTCTTCGGGGGAACGGGGAGCTGTTTTTT	CASTLRGNGELFF
TRBV7-9	.	TRBJ1-5	.	TGTGCCAGCAGCTCCGGGAACTTAGGTCAGCCCCAGCATTTT	CASSSGNLGQPQHF
TRBV10-3	.	TRBJ1-1	.	TGTGCCATCAGTGAACCAACAGGGATGAACACTGAAGCTTTCTTT	CAISEPTGMNTEAFF
TRBV9	.	TRBJ1-1	few	TGTGCCAGCAGCGTAGGGGGGGGCGCGACTGAAGCTTTCTTT	CASSVGGGATEAFF
TRBV4-1	TRBD1	TRBJ2-6	few	TGCGCCAGCAGCCGAGGACAGGGGCCGCCCTCTGGGGCCAACGTCCTGACTTTC	CASSRGQGPPSGANVLTF
TRBV4-3	TRBD1	TRBJ1-1	.	TGCGCCAGCAGCCATGGGGCAGGGGGTGGCACTGAAGCTTTCTTT	CASSHGAGGGTEAFF
TRBV7-2	TRBD1	TRBJ1-1	.	TGTGCCAGCAGCTTAGCCCCAGGGGGTATTACTGAAGCTTTCTTT	CASSLAPGGITEAFF